This record looks at one T cell receptor (beta chain) sequence and its context. Its antigen is unknown. This record comes from a study of T cells in localized non-small cell lung cancer. Study-wide points: In adjacent lung, a median around 52 of the top 100 tumor clones were found. A raised T cell density in blood coincided with lengthier overall survival. Heterogeneity remains possible, as sequencing covered one tumor region only.

Measured with immunoSEQ multiplex PCR; TCRdb has only the in-frame clones, and not every one. The data show around 64,000 clones, roughly nine tenths seen once. CDR1 is MNHNS and CDR2 is SASEGT in the germline V gene. V lost 2 bases and J lost 4, with 11 bases in between. The CDR3 is 15 amino acids. The sample here was peripheral blood, taken before any cancer treatment. The receptor's source is a man between 40 and 70 years old with stage I lung adenocarcinoma. The chain is built from TRBV6-1 and TRBJ2-2; no reliable D call. The DNA of the CDR3 is TGTGCCAGCAGTGAACCACAGAGAATCACCGGGGAGCTGTTTTTT. This encodes CASSEPQRITGELFF.